The rows below give T cell receptor beta chains drawn from one sample of a study of identifying expanded T cells in peripheral blood. This table comes from immunoSEQ multiplex PCR, and its TCRdb copy is limited to in-frame clones, with some not included. Of under 70,000 clones in the sample, over 75% were seen once. The sample taken for sequencing was blood. The receptors here all came from a person aged 18-70 years in good health. Each CDR3 is given with its conserved first and last residue. The D gene is left open where the match is weak. Rows may omit the clone size; those that give it use once, few, many or a size class.

D gene	V gene	clone size	J gene	CDR3 protein	CDR3 DNA
NA	TRBV19	NA	TRBJ2-7	CASSIAVFPYEQYF	TGTGCCAGTAGTATAGCGGTTTTCCCCTACGAGCAGTACTTC
TRBD2	TRBV7-2	NA	TRBJ2-6	CASSLSRLAGDGANVLTF	TGTGCCAGCAGCTTAAGCCGCCTAGCGGGAGATGGGGCCAACGTCCTGACTTTC
NA	TRBV5-4	NA	TRBJ2-7	CASSFVGKPYEQYF	TGTGCCAGCAGCTTTGTTGGCAAACCCTACGAGCAGTACTTC
TRBD1	TRBV6-5	once	TRBJ2-7	CASSATGGGEQYF	TGTGCCAGCAGTGCAACAGGGGGCGGGGAGCAGTACTTC
NA	TRBV15	NA	TRBJ2-3	CATSSYRTGSTDTQYF	TGTGCCACCAGCAGCTATCGGACGGGAAGCACAGATACGCAGTATTTT
TRBD1	TRBV28	NA	TRBJ2-6	CASSLTGISGANVLTF	TGTGCCAGCAGTTTGACAGGGATCTCTGGGGCCAACGTCCTGACTTTC
TRBD1	TRBV19	NA	TRBJ2-7	CASSRGFGEQYF	TGTGCCAGTAGCAGGGGGTTCGGCGAGCAGTACTTC
NA	TRBV23-1	NA	TRBJ2-2	CASPRGGELFF	TGCGCCAGCCCTCGGGGCGGGGAGCTGTTTTTT
TRBD1	TRBV27	NA	TRBJ2-7	CASSPDRGRPHF	TGTGCCAGCAGTCCGGACAGGGGGCGACCACACTTC
NA	TRBV15	NA	TRBJ2-5	CATSRDGARQAQYF	TGTGCCACCAGCAGAGATGGGGCCAGGCAAGCCCAGTACTTC
TRBD2	TRBV7-3	few	TRBJ2-3	CASSLRSGGGVTDTQYF	TGTGCCAGCAGCTTAAGGAGTGGCGGGGGTGTCACAGATACGCAGTATTTT
NA	TRBV7-3	NA	TRBJ2-5	CASSLLGGETQYF	TGTGCCAGCAGCTTATTGGGCGGAGAGACCCAGTACTTC
NA	TRBV5-4	NA	TRBJ1-6	CASSLNPQAGSPLHF	TGTGCCAGCAGCTTAAACCCCCAGGCCGGTTCACCCCTCCACTTT
NA	TRBV5-1	NA	TRBJ1-1	CASSDKTTGNTEAFF	TGCGCCAGCAGCGATAAAACGACGGGGAACACTGAAGCTTTCTTT
TRBD2	TRBV11-1	NA	TRBJ2-2	CASSEGLAGGAGELFF	TGTGCCAGCAGCGAGGGACTAGCGGGAGGGGCCGGGGAGCTGTTTTTT
NA	TRBV4-3	NA	TRBJ2-7	CASSQGTSYEQYF	TGCGCCAGCAGCCAAGGCACATCCTACGAGCAGTACTTC
TRBD1	TRBV5-1	NA	TRBJ2-2	CASSLLQGAGTGELFF	TGCGCCAGCAGCTTGTTGCAGGGGGCTGGCACCGGGGAGCTGTTTTTT
NA	TRBV29-1	NA	TRBJ2-5	CSVAGTGAGTQYF	TGCAGCGTTGCCGGAACGGGGGCTGGGACCCAGTACTTC
TRBD1	TRBV7-8	few	TRBJ1-5	CASSLDRGQPQHF	TGTGCCAGCAGCTTAGACAGGGGACAGCCCCAGCATTTT
TRBD2	TRBV5-4	NA	TRBJ2-2	CASSSPGLAGAGELFF	TGTGCCAGCAGTTCACCGGGACTAGCGGGAGCCGGGGAGCTGTTTTTT
TRBD1	TRBV19	NA	TRBJ1-6	CASSTRDSRNSPLHF	TGTGCCAGTAGTACCCGGGACAGCCGGAATTCACCCCTCCACTTT
NA	TRBV30	NA	TRBJ1-4	CAWSVYATNEKLFF	TGTGCCTGGAGTGTTTATGCAACTAATGAAAAACTGTTTTTT